Listed here are 25 T cell receptor beta chains from one sample, sequenced in a study of T cells of healthy individuals. One entry per CDR3 protein, called by TCRdb with MiXCR from the 5' RACE reads. There are about 96,000 distinct CDR3 sequences in the sample; roughly 18% occur only once, and approximately 5.7% lies in the top ten. These receptors originate from a human donor in good health.

This clonotype turned up a few times. The genes are TRBV12-3 or TRBV12-4 and TRBJ1-1, with D maybe TRBD1 (6 bases). CDR3 length: 14 residues. V lost 5 bases to trimming and J lost 1 base, with 11 bases between them. Here the CDR3 reads CASSRPQGNTEAFF. The CDR3 coding sequence is TGTGCCAGCAGTCGACCACAGGGGAACACTGAAGCTTTCTTT.

Only a few counts were recorded for this clonotype. This chain connects TRBV6-6 to TRBJ2-7; D possibly corresponds to TRBD1 (5 bases). V lost 6 bases, J lost 2 bases, and 11 bases lay in between. Germline values: CDR1 MNHNY, CDR2 SVGAGI (reference sequence). The CDR3 consists of 13 residues. CDR3 sequence reads: CASSPGWAYEQYF. In nucleotides, the CDR3 is TGTGCCAGCAGCCCAGGGTGGGCCTACGAGCAGTACTTC.

The V call is TRBV2, the J call TRBJ1-2, with a possible D match to TRBD1 (6 bases). Trimming took 7 bases from V and 4 from J, leaving 16 bases between them. This CDR3 spans 14 amino acids. Germline V gene data show CDR1 as SNHLY and CDR2 as FYNNEI. CDR3 sequence: CASKQSGDTYGYTF. The CDR3, as DNA: TGTGCCAGCAAGCAATCGGGGGACACCTATGGCTACACCTTC. Drawing the rest from reference TRBV2 and TRBJ1-2, the complete variable domain is EPEVTQTPSHQVTQMGQEVILRCVPISNHLYFYWYRQILGQKVEFLVSFYNNEISEKSEIFDDQFSVERPDGSNFTLKIRSTKLEDSAMYFCASKQSGDTYGYTFGSGTRLTVV.

This chain links TRBV4-2 with TRBJ2-1, with TRBD2 matching over 10 bases. The CDR3 contains 16 residues. Germline values: CDR1 LGHNA, CDR2 YNFKEQ. The V and J ends lost 0 bases and 7 bases, in that order; junction bases with no gene match: 6. CDR3 region: CASSQDRTSGPNEQFF. The CDR3 nucleotides read TGTGCCAGCAGCCAAGATCGGACTAGCGGTCCTAATGAGCAGTTCTTC.

This clonotype was seen a handful of times. This chain connects TRBV19 to TRBJ2-2; D is ambiguous. Per germline, CDR1 LNHDA and CDR2 SQIVND (reference sequence). The CDR3 length is 15 residues. Trimming cost V 1 base and J 0 bases, with 6 bases left between them. The CDR3 coding sequence is TGTGCCAGTAGTATAGGTCAGCCGAACACCGGGGAGCTGTTTTTT. Its translation: CASSIGQPNTGELFF.

This chain joins TRBV28 and TRBJ2-3; no reliable D call. The CDR3 is made up of 15 amino acids. The germline CDR1 and CDR2 sequences are MDHEN and SYDVKM. V lost 1 base and J lost 7, with 15 bases in between. The CDR3, as DNA: TGTGCCAGCAGTTTATTTACGGGCCAGAAAAATACGCAGTATTTT. Encoded protein: CASSLFTGQKNTQYF.

This clonotype was seen at least ten times. V and J are TRBV6-2 or TRBV6-3 and TRBJ2-1; D might be TRBD1 (5 bases). V was trimmed by 0 bases and J by 8 bases, leaving 20 bases between them. CDR3 length: 17 amino acids. Germline CDR1 reads MNHEY; CDR2 reads SVGEGT. As DNA, the CDR3 is TGTGCCAGCAGTTACTCCTCCAGGGCACTTGACCCCCATGAGCAGTTCTTC. Translation: CASSYSSRALDPHEQFF.

This clonotype was detected only a few times. V and J are TRBV6-2 or TRBV6-3 and TRBJ2-1; D is perhaps TRBD2 (7 bases). This CDR3 has 15 residues. Germline V CDR1 and CDR2: MNHEY, SVGEGT. V shed 6 bases and J shed 2 bases, with 14 bases lying between them. The CDR3 is CASRGRGGPYNEQFF. The CDR3 DNA reads TGTGCCAGCAGGGGGAGGGGGGGACCCTACAATGAGCAGTTCTTC.

This clonotype was counted a few times. V and J are TRBV20-1 and TRBJ2-5; 9 bases agree with TRBD1. There are 14 residues in the CDR3. V shed 5 bases and J 4 bases; nucleotides not matched to a gene: 8. Germline assignment: CDR1 DFQATT and CDR2 SNEGSKA (reference sequence). The CDR3 DNA reads as TGCAGTGCTGGGAGGGGACAGGGAAGAGAGACCCAGTACTTC. Protein: CSAGRGQGRETQYF.

The gene calls are TRBV9 and TRBJ2-5, with 11 bases fitting TRBD2. CDR3 size: 20 residues. Germline CDR1 reads SGDLS; CDR2 reads YYNGEE. Trimming took 2 bases from V and 2 from J; bases not matched to a gene: 17. CDR3 sequence reads: CASSVSPGLAGFHAQETQYF. Here the CDR3 DNA reads TGTGCCAGCAGCGTCTCTCCCGGACTAGCGGGCTTCCACGCTCAAGAGACCCAGTACTTC. Together with reference TRBV9 and TRBJ2-5, the CDR3 gives the full variable domain: DSGVTQTPKHLITATGQRVTLRCSPRSGDLSVYWYQQSLDQGLQFLIQYYNGEERAKGNILERFSAQQFPDLHSELNLSSLELGDSALYFCASSVSPGLAGFHAQETQYFGPGTRLLVL.

In its sample, this clonotype was seen a few times. The chain is built from TRBV11-2 and TRBJ2-2; 7 bases align to TRBD2. The germline V gene has CDR1 SGHAT and CDR2 FQNNGV. After removal of 7 bases from V and 7 bases from J, the junction contained 12 bases not matched to a gene. The CDR3 is 15 amino acids. The CDR3 region is CASILSAGASGELFF. CDR3 coding DNA: TGTGCCAGCATCCTTTCGGCGGGAGCAAGCGGGGAGCTGTTTTTT.

This clonotype has a count of ten or more. The chain employs TRBV24-1 and TRBJ1-5; no reliable D call. Germline V lookup: CDR1 KGHDR, CDR2 SFDVKD. The CDR3 runs 14 residues. V gave up 3 bases and J gave up 9 bases, with 14 bases separating them. CDR3 amino acids: CATSDAFTRGPQHF. The CDR3 DNA reads TGTGCCACCAGTGATGCCTTCACTCGGGGGCCCCAGCATTTT.

This clonotype was detected ten times or more. The genes are TRBV29-1 and TRBJ2-4; 10 nucleotides agree with TRBD1. The germline gives CDR1 SQVTM, CDR2 ANQGSEA. Unmatched junction bases numbered 6, after V lost 6 bases and J lost 7 bases. The CDR3 spans 13 residues. Here the CDR3 reads CSVSGQGKNIQYF. The CDR3 bases are TGCAGCGTCTCGGGACAGGGGAAGAACATTCAGTACTTC.

Only a few counts were recorded for this clonotype. The rearrangement links TRBV12-3 or TRBV12-4 to TRBJ2-7, with 10 nucleotides matching TRBD1. V was pared by 7 bases and J by 5 bases, with 14 bases of the junction left unmatched. There are 16 residues in the CDR3. DNA for the CDR3: TGTGCCAGCACAATACGACAGGGGGCGCGTATCGACGAGCAGTACTTC. This sequence encodes CASTIRQGARIDEQYF.

The table lists this clonotype with a few counts. The chain recombines TRBV30 with TRBJ2-2, with D possibly TRBD2 on 5 matching bases. CDR3 length: 14 residues. CDR1 and CDR2 (germline): GTSNPN, SVGIG (reference sequence). The V end was cut by 1 base, the J end by 5 bases, with 11 bases between. This chain's CDR3 is CAWSGMEVTGELFF. The CDR3, as DNA: TGTGCCTGGAGTGGCATGGAGGTAACCGGGGAGCTGTTTTTT.

The CDR3 DNA follows: TGTGCCAGCAGCGTTACCCCCTGGGCTAGCGGGTCAGATACGCAGTATTTT. This codes for CASSVTPWASGSDTQYF. The chain has TRBV9 and TRBJ2-3; 8 bases are a match to TRBD2. Germline CDR1 is SGDLS and CDR2 is YYNGEE. The CDR3 runs to 17 residues. V lost 2 bases, J lost 4 bases, and 12 bases stayed unmatched.

The J gene is TRBJ1-3, the V gene TRBV3-1; D uncertain. V lost 4 bases and J 0 bases, leaving 7 bases between the germline ends. The CDR3 has 14 residues. CDR1 LGHDT and CDR2 YNNKEL come from the germline V gene (reference sequence). In DNA form, the CDR3 reads TGTGCCAGCAGCCTATTAGGCTCTGGAAACACCATATATTTT. This translates into CASSLLGSGNTIYF. Full variable domain (missing parts from reference TRBV3-1 and TRBJ1-3): DTAVSQTPKYLVTQMGNDKSIKCEQNLGHDTMYWYKQDSKKFLKIMFSYNNKELIINETVPNRFSPKSPDKAHLNLHINSLELGDSAVYFCASSLLGSGNTIYFGEGSWLTVV.

CDR3 DNA sequence: TGTGCCAGCAGCGTAGATAATCCCGATGAGCAGTTCTTC. Amino acids: CASSVDNPDEQFF. This sequence joins TRBV9 and TRBJ2-1; no clear D. Trimming left V 0 bases short and J 8 bases short, with 9 bases between. There are 13 residues in the CDR3. CDR1 is SGDLS, CDR2 YYNGEE, per germline.

The V call is TRBV3-1, the J call TRBJ2-5; no definite D call. The V gene lost 4 bases and the J gene lost 5 bases, with 20 bases spanning the gap. The germline V gene has CDR1 LGHDT and CDR2 YNNKEL (reference sequence). The CDR3 runs 16 residues. The DNA for the CDR3 is TGTGCCAGCAGCCGTAAAACCGGGCGATCCGAGGAGACCCAGTACTTC. Residues: CASSRKTGRSEETQYF.

The rearrangement links TRBV7-2 to TRBJ2-3; possibly TRBD2 for D (7 bases). Germline V gene data show CDR1 as SGHTA and CDR2 as FQGNSA. The V gene lost 5 bases and the J gene lost 2 bases, with 14 bases spanning the gap. The CDR3 consists of 15 residues. The CDR3 spells CASSLFGGLTDTQYF. CDR3 sequence (DNA): TGTGCCAGCAGCCTTTTCGGGGGGCTCACAGATACGCAGTATTTT.

This clonotype was detected only a few times. V and J are TRBV27 and TRBJ1-5; weak D call: TRBD1 (5 bases). CDR1 is MNHEY, CDR2 SMNVEV, per germline (reference sequence). This CDR3 is 18 amino acids long. V lost 5 bases to trimming and J lost 0 bases, with 20 bases between them. The chain's CDR3 is CASSPRQLGYISNQPQHF. The DNA of the CDR3 is TGTGCCAGCAGTCCGCGACAGCTAGGTTATATTAGCAATCAGCCCCAGCATTTT.

The rearrangement links TRBV9 to TRBJ1-6, with D perhaps TRBD1 (5 bases). Trimming stripped 0 bases from V and 6 bases from J, with 7 bases between. CDR1 is SGDLS and CDR2 is YYNGEE in the germline V gene. This CDR3 comprises 14 residues. In DNA, the CDR3 is TGTGCCAGCAGCGTAGGACAGATTAATTCACCCCTCCACTTT. This gives the protein CASSVGQINSPLHF. The complete variable domain, with remaining parts taken from reference TRBV9 and TRBJ1-6, reads DSGVTQTPKHLITATGQRVTLRCSPRSGDLSVYWYQQSLDQGLQFLIQYYNGEERAKGNILERFSAQQFPDLHSELNLSSLELGDSALYFCASSVGQINSPLHFGNGTRLTVT.

The chain employs TRBV6-1 and TRBJ1-5, with a possible D match to TRBD1 (5 bases). The V gene's germline CDR1 is MNHNS and CDR2 SASEGT. V was trimmed by 5 bases and J by 7 bases, leaving 12 bases between them. The CDR3 has 13 residues. CDR3 amino acids: CASSQQDLQPQHF. CDR3 coding DNA: TGTGCCAGCAGTCAACAGGACCTGCAGCCCCAGCATTTT.

This clonotype was recorded a few times. The rearrangement uses TRBV5-8 and TRBJ2-3, with 7 bases identical to TRBD2. Germline V gene lookup returns CDR1 SGHTS and CDR2 YDEGEE. Trimming at V came to 7 bases and at J to 6 bases, leaving 8 bases not matched to a gene. The CDR3 sequence is 13 residues long. The CDR3 bases are TGTGCCAGCCGGCGGGGGTACGGGGATACGCAGTATTTT. Translated, it gives CASRRGYGDTQYF.

This clonotype was counted a few times. CDR3 sequence: CATSRDRVEGYSGNTIYF. The CDR3 DNA reads TGTGCCACCAGCAGAGATCGCGTTGAAGGTTACTCTGGAAACACCATATATTTT. The chain joins TRBV15 to TRBJ1-3; no clear D gene. The germline gives CDR1 LNHNV, CDR2 YYDKDF (reference sequence). The CDR3 contains 18 residues. V dropped 0 bases and J dropped 0 bases, with 15 bases sitting between them.